One and the same sample provided the 14 T cell receptor beta chains below, sequenced in a study of control samples from healthy donors and cancer patients. Profiling relied on immunoSEQ multiplex PCR, and the TCRdb table lists in-frame clones only, not all of them. The table records 52,000 or so clones, roughly 94% of them present only once. Material for sequencing was blood. These receptors originate from a man aged 25 to 40 in good health.

This rearrangement joins TRBV2 to TRBJ1-1; D is uncertain. The CDR3 is made up of 12 amino acids. Trimming pared 8 bases from V and 1 base from J, leaving 8 bases between. Germline V CDR1 and CDR2: SNHLY, FYNNEI. The CDR3 loop reads CASVRPNTEAFF. The CDR3 bases are TGTGCCAGCGTCCGACCGAACACTGAAGCTTTCTTT.

The count of this clone is one. This rearrangement joins TRBV30 to TRBJ1-5; the match to TRBD1 covers 8 bases. V dropped 5 bases and J dropped 6; count of bases not matched to a gene: 12. The germline V gene encodes CDR1 GTSNPN and CDR2 SVGIG (reference sequence). The CDR3 loop spans 15 amino acids. The CDR3 sequence is CAWGPADRESQPQHF. DNA of the CDR3: TGTGCCTGGGGGCCGGCGGACAGGGAAAGTCAGCCCCAGCATTTT.

V gene TRBV7-8 combines with J gene TRBJ2-2; D gene unclear. The V end lost 1 base, the J end lost 1 base, and 7 bases lay between the germline ends. Germline V gene data show CDR1 as SGHVS and CDR2 as FQNEAQ. The CDR3 runs to 15 residues. In nucleotides, the CDR3 is TGTGCCAGCAGCTTAGTGGGCGGGAACACCGGGGAGCTGTTTTTT. Encoded protein: CASSLVGGNTGELFF.

The V call is TRBV5-1, the J call TRBJ2-7; TRBD1 aligns across 9 bases. Germline V gene lookup returns CDR1 SGHRS and CDR2 YFSETQ. This CDR3 contains 14 residues. V gave up 4 bases and J gave up 6 bases; unmatched junction bases: 8. The CDR3 nucleotides read TGCGCCAGCAGCCCCGGACAGGGGAAAGTCGAGCAGTACTTC. It specifies CASSPGQGKVEQYF.

The chain uses TRBV6-6 and TRBJ1-2; D gene ambiguous. CDR1 MNHNY and CDR2 SVGAGI come from the germline V gene (reference sequence). V gave up 6 bases and J gave up 4 bases, with 18 bases separating them. The CDR3 is 15 amino acids. The CDR3 DNA is TGTGCCAGCAGAGAATCCTTTACAGCTTCCTATGGCTACACCTTC. Translated: CASRESFTASYGYTF.

The rearrangement uses TRBV19 and TRBJ2-2; D uncertain. CDR1 and CDR2 (germline): LNHDA, SQIVND (reference sequence). The CDR3 has 13 residues. V dropped 4 bases and J dropped 4 bases, with 7 bases sitting between them. The CDR3 region has the DNA TGTGCCAGTAGTAACCGGACCACCGGGGAGCTGTTTTTT. This gives the protein CASSNRTTGELFF. The full variable domain, its missing parts supplied by reference TRBV19 and TRBJ2-2, is DGGITQSPKYLFRKEGQNVTLSCEQNLNHDAMYWYRQDPGQGLRLIYYSQIVNDFQKGDIAEGYSVSREKKESFPLTVTSAQKNPTAFYLCASSNRTTGELFFGEGSRLTVL.

The chain carries TRBV5-1 and TRBJ2-7, with D tentatively TRBD2 (5 bases). V lost 0 bases, J lost 5 bases, and 21 bases lay in between. Germline V gene sequence: CDR1 SGHRS, CDR2 YFSETQ. This CDR3 has 17 residues. This CDR3 reads CASSLGGSVALHDEQYF. The CDR3 DNA follows: TGCGCCAGCAGCTTGGGGGGTAGCGTAGCTCTTCACGACGAGCAGTACTTC. The complete variable domain, with remaining parts taken from reference TRBV5-1 and TRBJ2-7, reads KAGVTQTPRYLIKTRGQQVTLSCSPISGHRSVSWYQQTPGQGLQFLFEYFSETQRNKGNFPGRFSGRQFSNSRSEMNVSTLELGDSALYLCASSLGGSVALHDEQYFGPGTRLTVT.

This clone was counted a single time. This chain links TRBV14 with TRBJ2-3; D is ambiguous. CDR1 and CDR2 (germline): SGHDN, FVKESK. V was pared by 4 bases and J by 4 bases, with 18 bases between. The CDR3 totals 16 residues. DNA of the CDR3: TGTGCCAGCAGCCCTCCTCTGTCGGGTTGGGCAGATACGCAGTATTTT. This encodes CASSPPLSGWADTQYF. Together with reference TRBV14 and TRBJ2-3, the CDR3 gives the full variable domain: EAGVTQFPSHSVIEKGQTVTLRCDPISGHDNLYWYRRVMGKEIKFLLHFVKESKQDESGMPNNRFLAERTGGTYSTLKVQPAELEDSGVYFCASSPPLSGWADTQYFGPGTRLTVL.

This chain joins TRBV5-1 and TRBJ2-6; 9 bases line up with TRBD2. V shed 4 bases and J 0 bases; nucleotides not matched to a gene: 11. The germline gives CDR1 SGHRS, CDR2 YFSETQ. This CDR3 spans 19 amino acids. In DNA form, the CDR3 reads TGCGCCAGCAGCCTGATGCGGGGGGGAGCGATCTCTGGGGCCAACGTCCTGACTTTC. Its protein is CASSLMRGGAISGANVLTF.

The chain links TRBV28 to TRBJ2-3, with 11 bases that match TRBD2. The germline gives CDR1 MDHEN, CDR2 SYDVKM. This CDR3 region has 17 residues. Trimming cost V 2 bases and J 2 bases; bases outside gene matches: 6. The CDR3 DNA sequence: TGTGCCAGCAGTTTAAACTCACTAGCGGGAGACACAGATACGCAGTATTTT. Translated, it gives CASSLNSLAGDTDTQYF.

A note on this clone: Other DNA sequences in the sample encode the same CDR3. The chain combines TRBV4-3 with TRBJ2-2; TRBD2 matches 14 bases. Germline values: CDR1 LGHNA, CDR2 YSLEER. The CDR3 runs to 17 residues. Trimming cost V 6 bases and J 5 bases; bases outside gene matches: 8. Here the CDR3 reads CASSPGLAGGRTGELFF. CDR3 DNA sequence: TGCGCCAGCAGTCCAGGACTAGCGGGGGGAAGAACCGGGGAGCTGTTTTTT.

This chain links TRBV4-2 with TRBJ2-2; 7 positions agree with TRBD2. The V segment lost 1 base and the J segment 4 bases; nucleotides outside the gene matches: 3. The CDR3 runs to 15 residues. The germline V gene encodes CDR1 LGHNA and CDR2 YNFKEQ. CDR3 nucleotides: TGTGCCAGCAGCCAAGTGTGGGAGGGCACCGGGGAGCTGTTTTTT. Amino acids: CASSQVWEGTGELFF.

This rearrangement joins TRBV7-2 to TRBJ1-2, with a weak D call TRBD1 (5 bases). CDR1 is SGHTA, CDR2 FQGNSA, per germline. V was shortened by 6 bases and J by 2 bases, with 10 bases between the two germline ends. The CDR3 is 13 amino acids. The DNA of the CDR3 is TGTGCCAGCAGTCCAGGGTTGAACTATGGCTACACCTTC. As protein: CASSPGLNYGYTF.

J is TRBJ2-5 and V is TRBV5-6, with D perhaps assigned TRBD1 or TRBD2 (6 bases each). The CDR3 is 14 amino acids. Trimming removed 4 bases at V and 5 bases at J, with 15 bases between. In germline, CDR1 is SGHDT, CDR2 YYEEEE. CDR3 region: CASSAATGRETQYF. The CDR3 DNA reads TGTGCCAGCAGCGCAGCCACAGGGAGGGAGACCCAGTACTTC. Full variable domain (rest looked up from reference TRBV5-6 and TRBJ2-5): DAGVTQSPTHLIKTRGQQVTLRCSPKSGHDTVSWYQQALGQGPQFIFQYYEEEERQRGNFPDRFSGHQFPNYSSELNVNALLLGDSALYLCASSAATGRETQYFGPGTRLLVL.